This is a list of T cell receptor beta chains from one sample in a study of T-cell memory formation after mild COVID-19. TCRdb recomputed calls from the 5' RACE reads with MiXCR, one row per CDR3 protein. The top ten hold about a fifth of the sample, which has about 340,000 distinct CDR3 sequences, over 10% seen once. Sequencing was carried out using PBMCs or a T cell subset sorted from them (not recorded which). Receptors were obtained from a man aged 18 to 29 who had mild COVID-19 (a few samples of this study predate the infection). Cell type and time point are not known. The CDR3 runs from the conserved cysteine through the conserved F or W.

V | CDR3
TRBV12-3/TRBV12-4 | CASNLGGRTEAFF
TRBV11-2 | CASSRTSGRLTDTQYF
TRBV7-2 | CASSLDLVIYEQYF
TRBV5-1 | CASIPGDTGELFF
TRBV7-2 | CASSSTGTGLTQYF
TRBV5-1 | CASSPVDREGTEAFF
TRBV5-1 | CASRFSTANEQFF
TRBV4-3 | CASSQDRTSRGTDTQYF
TRBV10-2 | CASSGRDRGGSNQPQHF
TRBV6-1 | CASSDWGDLYEQYF
TRBV6-6 | CASSSIQGTEAFF
TRBV4-1 | CASSPHTSLETQYF
TRBV3-1 | CASSGDGNSPLHF
TRBV7-2 | CASSPDGSGNTIYF
TRBV11-1 | CASSPTSGGVTGELFF
TRBV7-9 | CASSLGLGVNSPLHF
TRBV3-1 | CASSSGAPGEHYGYTF
TRBV11-2 | CASSPNRGQVEQFF
TRBV4-1 | CASSPLTVPSMNTEAFF
TRBV9 | CASSPPVMVDTQYF
TRBV12-3/TRBV12-4 | CASSFTGEGETQYF
TRBV10-3 | CAIKPLAGTGKEHGYTF
TRBV29-1 | CSVATGAGNTIYF
TRBV12-3/TRBV12-4 | CASTPGGWNTEAFF
TRBV10-1 | CASSESGGALNTQYF
TRBV15 | CATSRDRGRTYEQYF
TRBV29-1 | CSVDPLQETQYF
TRBV3-1 | CASSQGGGYEQYF
TRBV12-3/TRBV12-4 | CASSSPRGHVSPDTQYF
TRBV6-2/TRBV6-3 | CASSYFASVTYF
TRBV7-2 | CASRWTGDSPLHF
TRBV29-1 | CSVEARHLNYGYTF
TRBV4-1 | CASSHTPGTGGGTDTQYF
TRBV12-3/TRBV12-4 | CASSPPRRGHNEQFF
TRBV10-1 | CASSGDETSGGDTQYF
TRBV30 | CAWSVGGGGDEQFF
TRBV18 | CASSPQELYEQYF
TRBV29-1 | CSVGHGGYTF
TRBV6-2/TRBV6-3 | CASTPDRDQPQHF
TRBV4-1 | CASSQRHVSNQPQHF
TRBV4-2 | CASSQLGLAGGIAKNIQYF
TRBV4-3 | CASSQGGRTREKLFF